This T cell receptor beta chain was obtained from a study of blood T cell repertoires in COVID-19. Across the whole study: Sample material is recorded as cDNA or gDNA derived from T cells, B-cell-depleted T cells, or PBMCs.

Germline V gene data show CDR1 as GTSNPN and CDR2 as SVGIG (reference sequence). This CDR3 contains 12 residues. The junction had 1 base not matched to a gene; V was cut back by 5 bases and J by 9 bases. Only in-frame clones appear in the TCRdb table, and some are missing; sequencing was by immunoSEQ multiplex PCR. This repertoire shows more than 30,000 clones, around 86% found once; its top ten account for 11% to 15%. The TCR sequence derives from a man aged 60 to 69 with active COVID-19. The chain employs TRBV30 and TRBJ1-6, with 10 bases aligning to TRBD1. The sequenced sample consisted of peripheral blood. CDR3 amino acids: CAWDRGRSPLHF. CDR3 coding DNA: TGTGCCTGGGACAGGGGGCGTTCACCCCTCCACTTT.